This T cell receptor (beta chain) was captured in a study of blood T cell repertoires in COVID-19. Overall study context: Both acute and convalescent COVID-19 samples were obtained from the United States, Italy and Spain. Sources were T cells, B-cell-depleted T cells, or PBMCs; the material itself was cDNA or gDNA.

In the original workflow: Reference gene primer amplification gave estimated nucleated cell counts. Profiled with immunoSEQ multiplex PCR; TCRdb holds only in-frame clones, not every one. That table supplies the V and J calls and clone size; D and trimming were determined from the DNA. Of about 170,000 clones in the sample, 84% were seen once. This clone has more than one count but fewer than ten. The sequencing input was peripheral blood. The sequence came from a man in his late teens or twenties with active or convalescent COVID-19.

DNA for the CDR3: TGTGCCAGTAGTATTCCGGTGAGCAATCAGCCCCAGCATTTT. Amino acids: CASSIPVSNQPQHF. The chain is built from TRBV19 and TRBJ1-5; D is unclear. Per germline, CDR1 LNHDA and CDR2 SQIVND (reference sequence). Trimming pared 3 bases from V and 1 base from J, leaving 7 bases between. This CDR3 contains 14 residues.